The 12 T cell receptor beta chains presented below share a single source sample, sequenced in a study of blood T cell repertoires in COVID-19. Here immunoSEQ multiplex PCR was the method, and the copy in TCRdb shows in-frame clones only, minus some. The data contain 250,000 or so clones, roughly 80% of them singletons. The sample comprised peripheral blood. Receptor source: a woman aged 18-29 years with acute or convalescent COVID-19.

The V and J genes are TRBV7-9 and TRBJ2-2, with D unresolved. Trimming removed 3 bases at V and 2 bases at J, with 10 bases between. The CDR3 loop spans 15 amino acids. Germline V gives CDR1 SEHNR, CDR2 FQNEAQ (reference sequence). CDR3 amino acids: CASSFAPENTGELFF. DNA of the CDR3: TGTGCCAGCAGCTTCGCTCCAGAAAACACCGGGGAGCTGTTTTTT.

This chain links TRBV11-2 with TRBJ2-1, with 9 bases lining up with TRBD2. After removal of 3 bases from V and 8 bases from J, the junction contained 8 bases not matched to a gene. The CDR3 runs 15 residues. Germline loops: CDR1 SGHAT, CDR2 FQNNGV. CDR3 protein: CASSFFSGRVHEQFF. CDR3 in DNA: TGTGCCAGCAGCTTTTTTAGCGGGAGAGTCCATGAGCAGTTCTTC.

The chain combines TRBV6-6 with TRBJ1-1; perhaps TRBD1 as D (6 bases). CDR3 length equals 13 residues. V was clipped by 6 bases and J by 10 bases, with 18 bases between them. CDR1 and CDR2 (germline): MNHNY, SVGAGI (reference sequence). CDR3 region: CASRAGPDRRAFF. The CDR3 DNA follows: TGTGCCAGCAGGGCAGGTCCTGACAGGCGAGCTTTCTTT.

The V call is TRBV2, the J call TRBJ2-5; 9 nucleotides agree with TRBD2. Germline V gives CDR1 SNHLY, CDR2 FYNNEI. The CDR3 covers 15 residues. Germline trimming cut 3 bases from V and 7 bases from J; bases unmatched to any gene: 9. In nucleotides, the CDR3 is TGTGCCAGCAGTGATGTAGCGGGAGTTCGGGGGACCCAGTACTTC. It is translated as CASSDVAGVRGTQYF.

This chain uses TRBV19 with TRBJ1-5; D is perhaps TRBD1 (6 bases). V lost 5 bases, J lost 0 bases, and 14 bases lay in between. From germline, CDR1 is LNHDA and CDR2 SQIVND (reference sequence). This CDR3 has 16 amino acids. CDR3 DNA sequence: TGTGCCAGTAGTGACACAGGGTGGTATAGCAATCAGCCCCAGCATTTT. It encodes CASSDTGWYSNQPQHF.

The chain couples TRBV6-5 to TRBJ1-4; D gene ambiguous. Germline-derived CDR1 and CDR2 are MNHEY and SVGAGI. The CDR3 consists of 13 residues. The germline V and J ends were trimmed by 2 bases and 10 bases, with 11 bases remaining between them. CDR3 DNA sequence: TGTGCCAGCAGTTACGATATTTCGGGAAAACTGTTTTTT. The encoded protein is CASSYDISGKLFF.

This clone was observed a single time. The rearrangement links TRBV29-1 to TRBJ2-2; perhaps TRBD2 as D (5 bases). The germline V gene encodes CDR1 SQVTM and CDR2 ANQGSEA. Trimming stripped 4 bases from V and 3 bases from J, with 15 bases between. The CDR3 has 15 residues. CDR3 DNA sequence: TGCAGCGTTGGCCGGGGAGATGGGTACACCGGGGAGCTGTTTTTT. It translates to CSVGRGDGYTGELFF.

V usage is TRBV19 and J usage is TRBJ1-1, with 7 positions matching TRBD1. CDR1 is LNHDA, CDR2 SQIVND, per germline (reference sequence). Trimming cost V 4 bases and J 1 base; bases outside gene matches: 9. This CDR3 spans 16 amino acids. Here the CDR3 DNA reads TGTGCCAGTAGTACCGAGACAGGGATTAGGAACACTGAAGCTTTCTTT. Its protein product is CASSTETGIRNTEAFF. Full variable domain (rest looked up from reference TRBV19 and TRBJ1-1): DGGITQSPKYLFRKEGQNVTLSCEQNLNHDAMYWYRQDPGQGLRLIYYSQIVNDFQKGDIAEGYSVSREKKESFPLTVTSAQKNPTAFYLCASSTETGIRNTEAFFGQGTRLTVV.

In its sample, this clone was seen many times. The chain combines TRBV7-2 with TRBJ2-3; 8 nucleotides line up with TRBD2. Trimming removed 6 bases from V and 6 bases from J; junction bases left unmatched: 11. CDR1 and CDR2 (germline): SGHTA, FQGNSA. The CDR3 runs 15 residues. CDR3 nucleotides: TGTGCCAGCAGAGCGAGCGGGAGTTGGGACGATACGCAGTATTTT. Protein sequence: CASRASGSWDDTQYF.

The chain joins TRBV14 to TRBJ2-7, with 7 bases that match TRBD1. V was pared by 0 bases and J by 3 bases, with 14 bases of the junction left unmatched. CDR3 length: 18 amino acids. The germline V gene encodes CDR1 SGHDN and CDR2 FVKESK. The CDR3 loop is CASSQDRPRQGVSYEQYF. The CDR3 DNA sequence: TGTGCCAGCAGCCAAGATCGTCCCCGCCAGGGGGTAAGCTACGAGCAGTACTTC.

The rearrangement uses TRBV25-1 and TRBJ2-2; tentative D call: TRBD2 (6 bases). This CDR3 spans 16 amino acids. Trimming cost V 4 bases and J 2 bases, with 14 bases left between them. Germline V CDR1 and CDR2: MGHDK, SYGVNS. The CDR3 reads CASSADGRRNTGELFF. CDR3 coding DNA: TGTGCCAGCAGTGCGGACGGGAGACGTAACACCGGGGAGCTGTTTTTT.

V usage is TRBV19 and J usage is TRBJ1-4; 8 nucleotides line up with TRBD1. The germline V gene has CDR1 LNHDA and CDR2 SQIVND (reference sequence). With V trimmed by 4 bases and J by 3 bases, 7 bases remained unmatched. There are 16 residues in the CDR3. The CDR3 nucleotides are TGTGCCAGTAGTACGGGACAGGCCCCCGCTAATGAAAAACTGTTTTTT. It codes for CASSTGQAPANEKLFF.